These 22 T cell receptor beta chains came from one sample sequenced in a study of CD8 T cells in ankylosing spondylitis. These receptors' targets are unknown. TCRdb reanalysed the 5' RACE reads using MiXCR and keeps one entry per CDR3 protein. Of about 540,000 distinct CDR3 sequences listed, 10% to 15% are singletons. Findings of the study overall: The study identified a TCR beta motif of roughly eight highly homologous variants that appeared characteristic of ankylosing spondylitis blood.

Sequenced input: blood, either unsorted or a sorted T cell fraction (not recorded which). These receptor sequences come from a male donor with ankylosing spondylitis.

The chain is built from TRBV20-1 and TRBJ2-1; 16 nucleotides align to TRBD2. Germline lookup yields CDR1 DFQATT and CDR2 SNEGSKA (reference sequence). The CDR3 spans 18 residues. J gave up 8 bases and V 6 bases, and 16 bases lay outside the gene matches. DNA of the CDR3: TGCAGTGCCAACCCTCCGGGACTAGCGGGAGGGCATTGGGATGAGCAGTTCTTC. It encodes CSANPPGLAGGHWDEQFF.

This clonotype was counted a few times. The chain recombines TRBV5-1 with TRBJ1-5; a weak D match, TRBD1 (6 bases). CDR3 size: 15 residues. Germline V gene lookup returns CDR1 SGHRS and CDR2 YFSETQ. Trimming pared 1 base from V and 4 bases from J, leaving 12 bases between. The CDR3 DNA reads TGCGCCAGCAGCTTGCGCGGGGGCCGGAATCAGCCCCAGCATTTT. Translation: CASSLRGGRNQPQHF. Combining the CDR3 with reference TRBV5-1 and TRBJ1-5 gives the whole variable domain KAGVTQTPRYLIKTRGQQVTLSCSPISGHRSVSWYQQTPGQGLQFLFEYFSETQRNKGNFPGRFSGRQFSNSRSEMNVSTLELGDSALYLCASSLRGGRNQPQHFGDGTRLSIL.

This clonotype has just a few counts. The chain is built from TRBV9 and TRBJ2-7; D remains unclear. CDR3 size: 12 residues. Germline CDR1 is SGDLS and CDR2 is YYNGEE. Trimming cost V 4 bases and J 5 bases, with 10 bases left between them. The CDR3 DNA is TGTGCCAGCAGCCCCGCGCCAAACGAGCAGTACTTC. Its protein product is CASSPAPNEQYF. Supplemented by reference TRBV9 and TRBJ2-7, the full variable domain reads DSGVTQTPKHLITATGQRVTLRCSPRSGDLSVYWYQQSLDQGLQFLIQYYNGEERAKGNILERFSAQQFPDLHSELNLSSLELGDSALYFCASSPAPNEQYFGPGTRLTVT.

There are a few counts of this clonotype. This rearrangement joins TRBV10-1 to TRBJ2-7; D is uncertain. CDR3 length: 13 amino acids. Germline-derived CDR1 and CDR2 are WNHNN and SYGVQD (reference sequence). V was pared by 0 bases and J by 6 bases, with 9 bases between. The CDR3 DNA sequence: TGCGCCAGCAGTGAGTCGGGGAATTCCGAGCAGTACTTC. Its translation: CASSESGNSEQYF.

This sequence joins TRBV29-1 and TRBJ1-1; possible D gene TRBD1, 6 bases. Trimming pared 7 bases from V and 3 bases from J, leaving 15 bases between. CDR3 size: 13 residues. Germline CDR1 and CDR2: SQVTM and ANQGSEA. The CDR3 is CSATTDRYTEAFF. The CDR3 bases are TGCAGCGCTACCACCGACAGGTACACTGAAGCTTTCTTT.

The chain links TRBV6-2 or TRBV6-3 to TRBJ2-7; no clear D. The CDR3 runs to 13 residues. CDR1 is MNHEY and CDR2 is SVGEGT in the germline V gene. Trimming took off 0 bases at V and 4 bases at J, with 7 bases between the two ends. CDR3 nucleotides: TGTGCCAGCAGTTACTCGAATCAGTACGAGCAGTACGTC. Translating it yields CASSYSNQYEQYV.

The chain employs TRBV10-3 and TRBJ2-1; 10 bases map to TRBD2. With V trimmed by 5 bases and J by 0 bases, 10 bases remained unmatched. This CDR3 is 18 amino acids long. Germline CDR1 ENHRY, CDR2 SYGVKD. In nucleotides, the CDR3 is TGTGCCATCAGTCCTGGACTAGCGGCCCTGAGCTCCTACAATGAGCAGTTCTTC. This gives the protein CAISPGLAALSSYNEQFF.

The chain has TRBV5-1 and TRBJ1-3; 7 nucleotides align to TRBD1. In germline, CDR1 is SGHRS, CDR2 YFSETQ. CDR3 size: 15 residues. V shed 3 bases and J 9 bases; nucleotides not matched to a gene: 12. The CDR3 sequence is CASSSTGAGFGTIYF. In nucleotides, the CDR3 is TGCGCCAGCAGCTCAACAGGGGCCGGTTTTGGCACCATATATTTT.

The genes are TRBV2 and TRBJ2-5, with D possibly TRBD2 on 5 matching bases. V was trimmed by 4 bases and J by 3 bases, leaving 9 bases between them. The CDR3 consists of 13 residues. CDR1 is SNHLY and CDR2 is FYNNEI in the germline V gene. CDR3 in amino acids: CASSATTEETQYF. The DNA of the CDR3 is TGTGCCAGCAGTGCGACTACCGAAGAGACCCAGTACTTC.

This clonotype has more than one count but fewer than ten. This chain links TRBV6-5 with TRBJ2-7; unclear D gene. Trimming removed 0 bases at V and 5 bases at J, with 14 bases between. This CDR3 has 15 amino acids. CDR1 is MNHEY, CDR2 SVGAGI, per germline. The chain's CDR3 is CASSYSPESFHEQYF. The CDR3 bases are TGTGCCAGCAGTTACTCGCCGGAAAGCTTCCACGAGCAGTACTTC.

J is TRBJ1-1 and V is TRBV12-3 or TRBV12-4, with D possibly matching TRBD1 (6 bases). This CDR3 comprises 14 residues. Trimming shortened V by 2 bases and J by 4 bases, and 11 bases separated the two germline ends. CDR3 bases: TGTGCCAGCAGTTTAAGGCAGGGGAGCACTGAAGCTTTCTTT. This codes for CASSLRQGSTEAFF.

The chain links TRBV5-1 to TRBJ2-5; TRBD1 might be the D (6 bases). V gave up 7 bases and J gave up 2 bases, with 15 bases separating them. Germline V gene data show CDR1 as SGHRS and CDR2 as YFSETQ. The CDR3 is 14 amino acids. CDR3 bases: TGCGCCAGCTCCTCAGGGGCTTCTCAAGAGACCCAGTACTTC. It specifies CASSSGASQETQYF.

This clonotype appeared a few times. The chain uses TRBV5-1 and TRBJ1-1, with unresolved D. This CDR3 has 14 residues. Germline V gene lookup returns CDR1 SGHRS and CDR2 YFSETQ. V dropped 4 bases and J dropped 1 base, with 11 bases sitting between them. The CDR3 sequence: CASSHSQTNTEAFF. CDR3 sequence (DNA): TGCGCCAGCAGCCACAGTCAGACGAACACTGAAGCTTTCTTT.

The J gene is TRBJ2-7, the V gene TRBV7-2; D perhaps matches TRBD2 (6 bases). The CDR3 extends over 14 amino acids. CDR1 and CDR2 from the germline V gene are SGHTA and FQGNSA. Between the trimmed V and J ends, which lost 1 base and 3 bases, there was a span of 10 bases. The CDR3 sequence is CASSLVLASYEQYF. The CDR3 region has the DNA TGTGCCAGCAGCTTAGTCCTAGCGAGCTACGAGCAGTACTTC.

This clonotype turned up a few times. The chain is built from TRBV7-2 and TRBJ2-1; no definite D call. The CDR3 consists of 14 residues. Trimming left V 3 bases short and J 6 bases short, with 12 bases between. Germline CDR1 reads SGHTA; CDR2 reads FQGNSA. The chain's CDR3 is CASSFTPDPNEQFF. The CDR3 bases are TGTGCCAGCAGCTTCACACCGGACCCCAATGAGCAGTTCTTC.

The table lists this clonotype with a few counts. The chain carries TRBV11-2 and TRBJ1-5; unclear D gene. CDR3 length: 15 residues. Between the trimmed V and J ends, which lost 4 bases and 4 bases, there was a span of 14 bases. Germline V gene data show CDR1 as SGHAT and CDR2 as FQNNGV. The CDR3 sequence is CASSSDGRLNQPQHF. CDR3 nucleotide sequence: TGTGCCAGCAGCTCCGATGGACGGTTAAATCAGCCCCAGCATTTT.

This clonotype was recorded many times. In DNA form, the CDR3 reads TGCAGTGCTAGAGAAAGAAGGGAGACCCAGTACTTC. The encoded protein is CSARERRETQYF. The J gene is TRBJ2-5, the V gene TRBV20-1; D gene ambiguous. Per germline, CDR1 DFQATT and CDR2 SNEGSKA (reference sequence). The CDR3 is made up of 12 amino acids. Trimming took 0 bases from V and 5 from J, leaving 7 bases between them.

The V gene is TRBV5-1, the J gene TRBJ1-6; D might be TRBD1 (6 bases). CDR3 length: 15 residues. V lost 1 base, J lost 8 bases, and 13 bases lay in between. CDR1 and CDR2 from the germline V gene are SGHRS and YFSETQ. The CDR3 sequence is CASSLSQAGDSPLHF. DNA for the CDR3: TGCGCCAGCAGCTTGTCCCAGGCAGGGGATTCACCCCTCCACTTT.

The sample holds a few counts of this clonotype. The chain couples TRBV11-2 to TRBJ2-1; 10 bases map to TRBD2. There are 15 residues in the CDR3. The ends lost 8 bases at V and 3 bases at J; junction bases unmatched: 7. Germline V gives CDR1 SGHAT, CDR2 FQNNGV. CDR3 sequence (DNA): TGTGCCAGCGTACTAGCGGGATCCTTCTACAATGAGCAGTTCTTC. As protein: CASVLAGSFYNEQFF.

The chain joins TRBV29-1 to TRBJ2-1; 10 bases align to TRBD2. Germline V lookup: CDR1 SQVTM, CDR2 ANQGSEA. This CDR3 is built from 12 residues. This CDR3 is CSILAGAGEQFF. The CDR3 bases are TGCTCAATCCTAGCGGGAGCGGGTGAGCAGTTCTTC.

This clonotype was found a few times. The rearrangement joins TRBV11-2 to TRBJ2-1, with TRBD2 matching 12 bases. V lost 5 bases and J lost 0; bases outside the gene matches: 11. CDR1 and CDR2 (germline): SGHAT, FQNNGV. The CDR3 runs to 19 residues. The CDR3, as DNA: TGTGCCAGCAGCCCCTCGGGGGCTAGCGGGAGGGCCTCCTACAATGAGCAGTTCTTC. As protein: CASSPSGASGRASYNEQFF.

This clonotype came up a few times. The chain couples TRBV27 to TRBJ2-4; 10 bases map to TRBD2. CDR1 and CDR2 from the germline V gene are MNHEY and SMNVEV (reference sequence). After removal of 8 bases from V and 7 bases from J, the junction contained 8 bases not matched to a gene. The CDR3 totals 14 residues. CDR3 sequence: CASASQRGGNIQYF. CDR3 in DNA: TGTGCCAGCGCTTCCCAGCGGGGGGGGAACATTCAGTACTTC.